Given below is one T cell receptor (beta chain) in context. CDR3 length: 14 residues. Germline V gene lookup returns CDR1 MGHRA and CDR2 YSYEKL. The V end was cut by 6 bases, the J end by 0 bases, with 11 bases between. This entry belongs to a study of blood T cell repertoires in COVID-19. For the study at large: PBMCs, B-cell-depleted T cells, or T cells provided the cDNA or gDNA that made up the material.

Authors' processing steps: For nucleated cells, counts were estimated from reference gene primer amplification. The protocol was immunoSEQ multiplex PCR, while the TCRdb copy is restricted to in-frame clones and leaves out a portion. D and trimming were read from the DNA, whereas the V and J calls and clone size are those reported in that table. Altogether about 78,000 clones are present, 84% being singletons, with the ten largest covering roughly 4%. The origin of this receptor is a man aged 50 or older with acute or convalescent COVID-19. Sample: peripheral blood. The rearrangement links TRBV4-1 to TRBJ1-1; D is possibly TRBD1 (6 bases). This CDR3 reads CASSPQGLNTEAFF. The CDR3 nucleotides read TGCGCCAGCAGTCCGCAGGGGTTGAACACTGAAGCTTTCTTT.